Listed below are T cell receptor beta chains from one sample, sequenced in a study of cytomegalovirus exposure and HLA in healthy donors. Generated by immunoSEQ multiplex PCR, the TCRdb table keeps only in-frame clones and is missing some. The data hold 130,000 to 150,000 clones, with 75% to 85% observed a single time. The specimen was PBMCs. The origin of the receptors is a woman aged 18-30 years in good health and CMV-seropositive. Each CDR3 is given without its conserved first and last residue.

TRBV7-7	ASSFSILQETQY
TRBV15	ATSPRIAAGTEAF
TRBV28	ASSLRRVRGPVQANYGYT
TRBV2	ASSPGLGTSGGTTQY
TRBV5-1	ASSGASYNEQF
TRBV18	ASSQKDNTEAF
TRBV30	AWSVLEGGEAF
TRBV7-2	ASSSNRVSYEQY
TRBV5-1	ASSLVSGGLLRTDTQY
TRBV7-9	ASSSPPGGPQGETQY
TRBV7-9	ASSLMGALSTEAF
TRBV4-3	ASSQDSSYEQY
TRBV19	ASSRSGQGTYEQY
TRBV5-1	ASSLQNTEAF
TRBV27	ASSPDRGSQPQH
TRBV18	ASSPTRISNYGYT
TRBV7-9	ASSSGGTEAF
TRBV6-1	ASSTFGGYEQY
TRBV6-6	ASSYSMGNNNQPQH
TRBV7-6	ASSVLGVGGFSEQY
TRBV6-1	ASSEEAWDRGAKNIQY
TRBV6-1	ASSSRQAMNTEAF
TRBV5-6	ASSFTSGSYNEQF
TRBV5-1	ASSLATGGGGETQY
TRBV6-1	ASSEYSQAGGETQY
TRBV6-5	ASSYGASGGPKGQY
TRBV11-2	ASSTTRDRSYEQY
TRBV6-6	ASEAGGIKYSYEQY
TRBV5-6	ASWKSPGQVNYGYT
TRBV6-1	ASSASTDAYGYT
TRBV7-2	ASSLGRQVNSPLH
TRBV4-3	ASSQEFGRSHYGYT
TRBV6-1	ASIQTGNTIY
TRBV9	ASSVGGGLDYGYT
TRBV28	ASSFFKGAATNEKLF
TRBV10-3	AISDPGQGASYEQY
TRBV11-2	ASSSTPGTGGSEAF
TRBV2	ASSERTGDTEAF
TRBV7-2	ASSARTGGVSDTQY
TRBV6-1	ASRNRVSYEQY
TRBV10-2	ASSESSGREQY
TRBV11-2	ASSSLQGVRGTQY
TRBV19	ASSMRGHGRETQY
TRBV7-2	ASSPYPERGYT
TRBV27	ASSPGLAGSYNEQF
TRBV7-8	ASSLHRVDTIY
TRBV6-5	ASSPTGGADEQY
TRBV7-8	ASSLPPGVSGGAWTGELF
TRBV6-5	ASSYRENQPQH
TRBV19	ASSGKTGGSEAF
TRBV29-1	SVAETGNTEAF
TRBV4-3	ASSLLAGEAYEQY
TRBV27	ASSAISGGARSGETQY